These 22 T cell receptor beta chains were sequenced from one sample in a study of tumor-infiltrating lymphocytes in primary liver carcinoma. Unsorted bulk tissue (about 18-30 mg) underwent RNA and DNA co-extraction. Using a constant-region primer together with ProtoScript II reverse transcriptase, TCR beta cDNA was made from about 500 ng of total RNA. Libraries of TCR beta came from three nested multiplex PCR rounds with slightly modified ARM-PCR. Two initial PCR rounds of about 9 cycles each paired TRBV1-TRBV30 forward primers with a C-beta reverse primer. TCRdb processed the multiplex PCR reads anew with MiXCR; each CDR3 protein has one entry. The data hold 84,000 or so distinct CDR3 sequences, with 60% to 75% observed a single time. Sequenced input: liver tumor tissue from sampling region 1. As for subset: tumor region T1, superior pole. These receptor sequences come from a man aged 40-50 years with primary liver carcinoma and hepatitis B virus infection.

Points on this clonotype: The missing conserved phenylalanine or tryptophan at the end of this CDR3 makes a read error likely. This rearrangement joins TRBV12-3 or TRBV12-4 to TRBJ2-3; 11 bases are a match to TRBD2. The CDR3 spans 15 residues. Written as DNA, the CDR3 is TGTACCAGCAGTTTTTTACTAGCGGGAGTGGATACGCAGTATATT. Translating gives CTSSFLLAGVDTQYI.

Comments on this clonotype: Mismatch with germline at one junction end may stem from a read error. This rearrangement joins TRBV24-1 to TRBJ2-1; the D gene is possibly TRBD2 (6 bases). The CDR3 contains 16 residues. CDR1 is KGHDR and CDR2 is SFDVKD in the germline V gene. The CDR3 is CASSDLRGRQYNEQFF. The CDR3 DNA reads TGTGCCAGCAGTGATTTGCGAGGGAGGCAATACAATGAGCAGTTCTTC.

The chain joins TRBV12-3 or TRBV12-4 to TRBJ2-5; D might be TRBD2 (6 bases). V shed 4 bases and J shed 2 bases, with 14 bases lying between them. CDR3 size: 15 residues. The CDR3 nucleotides read TGTGCCAGCAGTTCGGTACTAGGGAGGCAAGAGACCCAGTACTTC. Translation: CASSSVLGRQETQYF.

The chain uses TRBV5-5 and TRBJ1-2; 12 bases line up with TRBD1. This CDR3 is 17 amino acids long. Per the germline V gene, CDR1 is SGHKS and CDR2 is YYEKEE (reference sequence). The CDR3 DNA sequence: TGTGCTAGCTGCTTGGAGGGACAGGGGGCGCGGGTCTATGGCTACACCTTC. This sequence encodes CASCLEGQGARVYGYTF.

Points on this clonotype: Compared with germline, one end of the junction differs, possibly owing to a read error. The chain combines TRBV4-1 with TRBJ1-3; D gene ambiguous. Germline-derived CDR1 and CDR2 are MGHRA and YSYEKL. The length of the CDR3 is 14 residues. The CDR3 nucleotides read TGCGCCGGCAGGACGGTTGGCTCTGGAAACACCATATATTTT. This codes for CAGRTVGSGNTIYF.

A word on this clonotype: Given a much more abundant clone one base away, this may be a read error. This chain links TRBV5-1 with TRBJ2-5; D is unclear. CDR1 and CDR2 (germline): SGHRS, YFSETQ. The V and J ends lost 5 bases and 4 bases respectively, with 12 bases between them. This CDR3 comprises 13 residues. The CDR3 region has the DNA TGCGCCAGCAGGGAAGTCACTGTAGAGACCCAGTACTTC. Translation gives CASREVTVETQYF.

This clonotype was seen repeatedly, ten times or more. The chain carries TRBV28 and TRBJ1-2; TRBD1 matches at 7 bases. The CDR3 loop spans 14 amino acids. Germline CDR1 reads MDHEN; CDR2 reads SYDVKM. V trimming: 6 bases; J trimming: 4 bases; junction bases outside the gene matches: 8. The CDR3 DNA follows: TGTGCCAGCAGCGCTTACAGGGGAGGCTATGGCTACACCTTC. Residues: CASSAYRGGYGYTF.

This clonotype was counted only a few times. The chain links TRBV11-2 to TRBJ1-5, with D perhaps matching TRBD1 (6 bases). The germline V gene has CDR1 SGHAT and CDR2 FQNNGV. This CDR3 comprises 16 residues. The V end lost 1 base, the J end lost 6 bases, and 16 bases lay between the germline ends. The CDR3: CASSLGPQGSGQPQHF. The DNA of the CDR3 is TGTGCCAGCAGCTTAGGTCCACAGGGTTCAGGTCAGCCCCAGCATTTT.

The chain is built from TRBV11-2 and TRBJ2-6; 7 bases align to TRBD2. Germline CDR1 and CDR2: SGHAT and FQNNGV. Trimming cost V 5 bases and J 1 base; bases outside gene matches: 11. CDR3 length equals 18 residues. CDR3: CASSRVPAGSSGANVLTF. The CDR3 nucleotides read TGTGCCAGCAGCCGCGTTCCAGCGGGAAGTTCTGGGGCCAACGTCCTGACTTTC. The complete variable domain, with remaining parts taken from reference TRBV11-2 and TRBJ2-6, reads EAGVAQSPRYKIIEKRQSVAFWCNPISGHATLYWYQQILGQGPKLLIQFQNNGVVDDSQLPKDRFSAERLKGVDSTLKIQPAKLEDSAVYLCASSRVPAGSSGANVLTFGAGSRLTVL.

Points on this clonotype: A read error may account for a junction end that differs from germline. The V and J genes are TRBV10-3 and TRBJ1-1; maybe TRBD1 (5 bases). Germline CDR1 is ENHRY and CDR2 is SYGVKD. This CDR3 has 14 residues. CDR3: CATVWGPPEGEAFF. CDR3 in DNA: TGTGCCACCGTTTGGGGCCCTCCCGAAGGGGAAGCTTTCTTC.

The V gene is TRBV11-1, the J gene TRBJ2-5; perhaps TRBD1 as D (6 bases). Germline CDR1 and CDR2: SGHAT and FQDESV (reference sequence). V lost 3 bases and J lost 3, with 8 bases in between. The CDR3 runs 13 residues. CDR3 amino acids: CASSFPGEETQYF. The CDR3, as DNA: TGTGCCAGCAGCTTTCCAGGGGAAGAGACCCAGTACTTC.

This chain connects TRBV7-8 to TRBJ2-7; 8 bases map to TRBD1. V trimming: 9 bases; J trimming: 6 bases; junction bases outside the gene matches: 10. CDR3 length: 13 amino acids. Per the germline V gene, CDR1 is SGHVS and CDR2 is FQNEAQ. The CDR3 nucleotides read TGTGCCAGGAGCAGAGACAGGGGTGTCGAGCAGTACTTC. It translates to CARSRDRGVEQYF.

The chain carries TRBV11-3 and TRBJ1-5; D is unclear. The CDR3 sequence is 15 residues long. CDR1 and CDR2 from the germline V gene are SGHNT and YENEEA. Trimming left V 3 bases short and J 4 bases short, with 13 bases between. The CDR3 loop reads CASSFQTTSNQPQHF. The CDR3, as DNA: TGTGCCAGCAGCTTCCAAACCACCAGTAATCAGCCCCAGCATTTT. Drawing the rest from reference TRBV11-3 and TRBJ1-5, the complete variable domain is EAGVVQSPRYKIIEKKQPVAFWCNPISGHNTLYWYLQNLGQGPELLIRYENEEAVDDSQLPKDRFSAERLKGVDSTLKIQPAELGDSAVYLCASSFQTTSNQPQHFGDGTRLSIL.

V gene TRBV2 combines with J gene TRBJ2-7, with no clear D. The CDR3 sequence is 11 residues long. With 6 bases removed from V and 9 bases from J, the gap between germline ends came to 12 bases. In germline, CDR1 is SNHLY, CDR2 FYNNEI. The CDR3 region is CASRGYCRQYF. CDR3 coding DNA: TGTGCCAGCAGGGGGTATTGCCGGCAGTACTTC.

As regards this clonotype: Relative to the germline gene, one junction end is altered; a read error may explain this. The chain combines TRBV6-1 with TRBJ2-7, with 7 bases fitting TRBD2. Germline loops: CDR1 MNHNS, CDR2 SASEGT. The CDR3 spans 14 residues. CDR3 loop: CASSPGGRTYKQCF. The CDR3 nucleotides are TGTGCCAGCAGTCCCGGCGGGAGAACCTACAAGCAGTGCTTC.

This clonotype was observed once. The germline gene is not matched at one end of the junction; a read error may be the cause. The chain has TRBV6-5 and TRBJ2-3; D call uncertain. CDR1 is MNHEY and CDR2 is SVGAGI in the germline V gene. The CDR3 has 11 amino acids. CDR3 nucleotide sequence: TGTGACAGCACCTACGCACATACGCAGTATTTT. Its translation is CDSTYAHTQYF.

Turning to this clonotype: A read error may account for a junction end that differs from germline. The chain has TRBV5-1 and TRBJ2-5; 7 bases map to TRBD1. The CDR3 has 14 residues. Germline V gives CDR1 SGHRS, CDR2 YFSETQ. The CDR3 DNA reads as TGCACCAGCATCTCGGCCTTAGGGACAGAGACCCAATACTTC. Translated, it gives CTSISALGTETQYF.

A remark on this clonotype: Relative to the germline gene, one junction end is altered; a read error may explain this. This chain joins TRBV29-1 and TRBJ2-7; unclear D gene. The CDR3 sequence is 12 residues long. Germline loops: CDR1 SQVTM, CDR2 ANQGSEA. The CDR3 DNA sequence: TGCAACGTTGAAGATAAGGCCTACGAGCAGTACTTC. Translating it yields CNVEDKAYEQYF.

This clonotype has at least ten counts. This rearrangement joins TRBV6-5 to TRBJ2-1; 10 nucleotides match TRBD1. This CDR3 is built from 16 residues. CDR1 is MNHEY, CDR2 SVGAGI, per germline. V shed 0 bases and J 4 bases; nucleotides not matched to a gene: 3. CDR3 amino acids: CASSYSPGQGYNEQFF. CDR3 nucleotide sequence: TGTGCCAGCAGTTACTCTCCGGGACAGGGGTACAATGAGCAGTTCTTC.

This chain connects TRBV6-2 or TRBV6-3 to TRBJ2-7; D not resolved. V was trimmed by 8 bases and J by 1 base, leaving 18 bases between them. Per the germline V gene, CDR1 is MNHEY and CDR2 is SVGEGT. The CDR3 is 15 residues long. The CDR3 reads CASFTQVLQSYEQYF. The CDR3 DNA follows: TGTGCCAGCTTCACGCAGGTCCTCCAATCCTACGAGCAGTACTTC.

This clonotype was picked up one time. The chain recombines TRBV11-2 with TRBJ2-5; D gene ambiguous. Germline V gene data show CDR1 as SGHAT and CDR2 as FQNNGV. The germline V and J ends were trimmed by 1 base and 5 bases, with 20 bases remaining between them. The CDR3 runs 17 residues. The DNA of the CDR3 is TGTGCCAGCAGCTTAGGGGCCTTGTCCGGGTTCCGTGAGACCCAGTACTTC. This encodes CASSLGALSGFRETQYF. Complete variable domain (other parts from reference TRBV11-2 and TRBJ2-5): EAGVAQSPRYKIIEKRQSVAFWCNPISGHATLYWYQQILGQGPKLLIQFQNNGVVDDSQLPKDRFSAERLKGVDSTLKIQPAKLEDSAVYLCASSLGALSGFRETQYFGPGTRLLVL.

This clonotype has only a few counts. Given a much more abundant clone one base away, this may be a read error. The rearrangement joins TRBV13 to TRBJ1-2; D unclear. There are 16 residues in the CDR3. Germline CDR1 is PRHDT and CDR2 is FYEKMQ (reference sequence). CDR3 bases: TGTGCCAGCTTCCTCACAAACCCGAAGGAAGACTATGACTACACCTTC. This gives the protein CASFLTNPKEDYDYTF.